This is a list of T cell receptor beta chains from one sample in a study of memory CD4+ T cells and cytomegalovirus serostatus. Only in-frame clones appear in the TCRdb table, and some are missing; sequencing was by immunoSEQ multiplex PCR. The sample has some 26,000 clones, around 75% seen once. Sequencing was carried out using memory CD4+ T cells from blood. Every receptor here comes from an adult in good health and CMV-seronegative. Each CDR3 is given with its conserved first and last residue. The D gene is left open where the match is weak. Clone size appears in some rows only: once, few, many, or a class for an expanded clone.

D gene	clone size	J gene	V gene	CDR3 protein	CDR3 DNA
.	.	TRBJ1-4	TRBV4-1	CASSLALRTNEKLFF	TGCGCCAGCAGCCTTGCGTTGCGGACTAATGAAAAACTGTTTTTT
TRBD1	.	TRBJ1-4	TRBV28	CATTGGTNEKLFF	TGTGCCACTACAGGGGGCACTAATGAAAAACTGTTTTTT
TRBD2	.	TRBJ2-7	TRBV7-2	CASSWREGGSYEQYF	TGTGCCAGCAGCTGGCGGGAGGGGGGGTCCTACGAGCAGTACTTC
.	.	TRBJ2-3	TRBV6-5	CASSYGLATDTQYF	TGTGCCAGCAGTTACGGACTGGCCACAGATACGCAGTATTTT
TRBD1	.	TRBJ1-2	TRBV29-1	CSPRGSGYGYTF	TGCAGCCCCAGGGGGTCAGGCTATGGCTACACCTTC
TRBD1	.	TRBJ1-2	TRBV9	CASSGRQGWNYGYTF	TGTGCCAGCAGCGGCCGACAGGGGTGGAACTATGGCTACACCTTC
TRBD1	few	TRBJ1-2	TRBV4-2	CASSLATGDRSGYTF	TGTGCCAGCAGCCTCGCGACAGGGGACAGGTCTGGCTACACCTTC
.	.	TRBJ1-2	TRBV29-1	CSSSREANYGYTF	TGCAGCTCTTCGCGGGAAGCTAACTATGGCTACACCTTC
TRBD1	few	TRBJ1-6	TRBV5-1	CASSLKGQGASPLHF	TGCGCCAGCAGCTTGAAGGGACAGGGGGCTTCACCCCTCCACTTT
TRBD1	.	TRBJ1-2	TRBV5-4	CASSPGTGHGYTF	TGTGCCAGCAGCCCGGGGACAGGGCATGGCTACACCTTC
.	once	TRBJ2-5	TRBV30	CAWSPGAGETQYF	TGTGCCTGGAGTCCCGGGGCTGGAGAGACCCAGTACTTC